This T cell receptor beta chain was recorded in a study of CD8+ T cells in alopecia areata. V shed 3 bases and J shed 3 bases, with 16 bases lying between them. There are 16 residues in the CDR3. Germline V lookup: CDR1 MGHRA, CDR2 YSYEKL. In this sample, this clone turned up a few times. TCR sequencing used cDNA made by reverse transcription of extracted RNA. Method: immunoSEQ multiplex PCR; TCRdb's copy keeps in-frame clones and lacks some. The sample records 98,000 or so clones, 50% to 70% being singletons. Sequencing input: NKG2D-low CD8+ T cells sorted from blood. The receptor was isolated from a human donor with alopecia areata. The gene calls are TRBV4-1 and TRBJ2-3; no firm D call. CDR3 in DNA: TGCGCCAGCAGCCACCAAGTGGGGTATTCTACAGATACGCAGTATTTT. Protein product: CASSHQVGYSTDTQYF.